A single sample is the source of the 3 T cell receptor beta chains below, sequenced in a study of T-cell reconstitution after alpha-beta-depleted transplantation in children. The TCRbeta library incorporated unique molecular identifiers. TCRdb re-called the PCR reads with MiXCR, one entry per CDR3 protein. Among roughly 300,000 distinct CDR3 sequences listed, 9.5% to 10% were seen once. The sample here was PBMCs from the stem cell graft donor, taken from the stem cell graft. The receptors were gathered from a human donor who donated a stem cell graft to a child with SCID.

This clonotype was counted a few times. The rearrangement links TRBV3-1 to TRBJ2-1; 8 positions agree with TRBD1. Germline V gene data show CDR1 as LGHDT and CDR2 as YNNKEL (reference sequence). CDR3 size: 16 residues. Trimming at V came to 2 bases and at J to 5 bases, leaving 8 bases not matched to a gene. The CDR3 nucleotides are TGTGCCAGCAGCCAACTCAGTCGGACAGGGAACAATGAGCAGTTCTTC. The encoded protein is CASSQLSRTGNNEQFF.

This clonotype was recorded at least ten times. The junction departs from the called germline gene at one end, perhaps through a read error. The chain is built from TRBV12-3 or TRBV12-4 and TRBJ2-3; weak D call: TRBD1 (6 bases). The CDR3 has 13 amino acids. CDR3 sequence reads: CATSLTRTERLYF. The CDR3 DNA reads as TGTGCCACCAGTCTGACGAGGACAGAAAGGTTGTATTTT.

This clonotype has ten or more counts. The CDR3 loop reads CSVEGGGALAKNIQYF. The CDR3 DNA is TGCAGCGTTGAAGGTGGGGGGGCCTTAGCCAAAAACATTCAGTACTTC. The gene calls are TRBV29-1 and TRBJ2-4; TRBD2 might be the D (7 bases). Trimming removed 1 base at V and 0 bases at J, with 13 bases between. Germline V gene sequence: CDR1 SQVTM, CDR2 ANQGSEA. The CDR3 has 16 residues.